This is a list of T cell receptor beta chains from one sample in a study of cytomegalovirus exposure and HLA in healthy donors. Data came from immunoSEQ multiplex PCR; TCRdb stores just in-frame clones and leaves some out. The data contain some 100,000 clones, roughly 70% of them singletons. The sample was PBMCs. These receptors were taken from a woman younger than 30 in good health and CMV-seropositive. Each CDR3 is given with its conserved first and last residue. The D gene is left open where the match is weak. Rows give clone size only sometimes, using once, few, many, or a class for an expanded clone.

V,J,size,D,CDR3,DNA
TRBV6-5,TRBJ1-1,NA,TRBD1,CASSSNRGHMNTEAFF,TGTGCCAGCAGTTCCAACAGGGGGCATATGAACACTGAAGCTTTCTTT
TRBV7-3,TRBJ2-1,NA,TRBD2,CASRTSGSTEQFF,TGTGCCAGCAGAACAAGCGGGAGTACTGAGCAGTTCTTC
TRBV14,TRBJ2-5,NA,TRBD2,CASSVSSGTQYF,TGTGCCAGCAGCGTCTCTAGCGGGACCCAGTACTTC
TRBV15,TRBJ2-2,NA,TRBD2,CATSRDQASGFAGELFF,TGTGCCACCAGCAGAGATCAGGCTAGCGGGTTCGCCGGGGAGCTGTTTTTT
TRBV5-1,TRBJ2-7,NA,TRBD2,CASSLTSGSSYEQYF,TGCGCCAGCAGCTTGACTAGCGGGTCCTCCTACGAGCAGTACTTC
TRBV2,TRBJ2-7,NA,NA,CASREYESSYEQYF,TGTGCCAGCAGAGAGTACGAAAGCTCCTACGAGCAGTACTTC
TRBV27,TRBJ2-7,NA,NA,CASSSGMVYEQYF,TGTGCCAGCAGCTCAGGGATGGTTTACGAGCAGTACTTC
TRBV7-9,TRBJ2-2,NA,NA,CASSFSRESGELFF,TGTGCCAGCAGCTTCTCAAGAGAATCCGGGGAGCTGTTTTTT
TRBV27,TRBJ2-3,NA,NA,CASRRAGSGTDTQYF,TGTGCCAGCAGACGGGCGGGGAGTGGGACAGATACGCAGTATTTT
TRBV29-1,TRBJ1-1,few,NA,CSVDDGQMNTEAFF,TGCAGCGTAGACGACGGACAGATGAACACTGAAGCTTTCTTT
TRBV6-4,TRBJ2-2,NA,NA,CASDRETNTGELFF,TGTGCCAGCGATCGAGAAACGAACACCGGGGAGCTGTTTTTT
TRBV14,TRBJ1-3,NA,NA,CASSPLGPSSGNTIYF,TGTGCCAGCAGCCCCCTAGGTCCGTCCTCTGGAAACACCATATATTTT
TRBV5-8,TRBJ2-7,NA,NA,CASSAMGHPPYEQYF,TGTGCCAGCAGCGCGATGGGACATCCTCCCTACGAGCAGTACTTC
TRBV18,TRBJ2-7,NA,NA,CASSPSSGYEQYF,TGTGCCAGCTCACCAAGTAGCGGCTACGAGCAGTACTTC
TRBV27,TRBJ2-1,NA,TRBD2,CAVPGAGVYNEQFF,TGTGCCGTCCCCGGAGCGGGGGTATACAATGAGCAGTTCTTC
TRBV7-2,TRBJ1-5,NA,NA,CASKPAGGSNQPQHF,TGTGCCAGCAAACCTGCGGGGGGTAGCAATCAGCCCCAGCATTTT
TRBV28,TRBJ1-2,NA,TRBD1,CASSPGQGGLGYGYTF,TGTGCCAGCAGTCCGGGACAGGGAGGATTAGGCTATGGCTACACCTTC
TRBV6-1,TRBJ2-3,few,TRBD2,CASSALGLALFDTQYF,TGTGCCAGCAGTGCCCTGGGACTAGCCCTATTCGATACGCAGTATTTT
TRBV27,TRBJ2-1,NA,TRBD2,CASSPPSGTQFF,TGTGCCAGCAGTCCACCTAGCGGCACTCAGTTCTTC
TRBV7-9,TRBJ2-1,NA,NA,CASIPGQGRYNEQFF,TGTGCCAGCATCCCCGGGCAGGGCCGATACAATGAGCAGTTCTTC
TRBV4-2,TRBJ2-7,NA,NA,CASSQDGTGAYEQYF,TGTGCCAGCAGCCAAGATGGGACGGGAGCCTACGAGCAGTACTTC
TRBV7-7,TRBJ2-1,NA,TRBD2,CASSPRLAGEGNEQFF,TGTGCTAGCAGCCCTAGACTAGCGGGAGAAGGCAATGAGCAGTTCTTC
TRBV5-1,TRBJ1-1,NA,NA,CASSLGMNTEAFF,TGCGCCAGCAGCTTGGGTATGAACACTGAAGCTTTCTTT
TRBV9,TRBJ2-1,NA,NA,CASSTRGLAPFNEQFF,TGTGCCAGCAGCACCAGAGGGCTAGCGCCATTCAATGAGCAGTTCTTC
TRBV6-6,TRBJ2-3,NA,NA,CASSYGWAEITDTQYF,TGTGCCAGCAGTTACGGGTGGGCAGAAATCACAGATACGCAGTATTTT
TRBV6-5,TRBJ2-7,NA,TRBD2,CASSSEVGGGYEQYF,TGTGCCAGCAGTTCCGAGGTGGGGGGGGGATACGAGCAGTACTTC
TRBV28,TRBJ1-1,NA,NA,CASSPYLNTEAFF,TGTGCCAGCAGTCCATACTTGAACACTGAAGCTTTCTTT
TRBV6-1,TRBJ1-5,few,NA,CASRGSGNQPQHF,TGTGCCAGCCGGGGATCCGGCAATCAGCCCCAGCATTTT
TRBV28,TRBJ1-2,NA,TRBD1,CASSLLFLGQGESYGYTF,TGTGCCAGCAGTTTACTCTTTTTAGGACAGGGAGAGAGCTATGGCTACACCTTC
TRBV10-3,TRBJ2-5,NA,NA,CAISVGLARGEGETQYF,TGTGCCATCAGTGTAGGACTCGCCCGAGGTGAGGGAGAGACCCAGTACTTC
TRBV28,TRBJ2-7,NA,TRBD2,CASSYYRLAGYYEQYF,TGTGCCAGCAGTTACTACCGACTAGCGGGATATTACGAGCAGTACTTC
TRBV27,TRBJ2-2,once,NA,CASRPANTGELFF,TGTGCCAGCAGACCGGCGAACACCGGGGAGCTGTTTTTT
TRBV7-2,TRBJ2-7,NA,TRBD2,CASTPPGGRDYEQYF,TGTGCCAGCACCCCCCCGGGGGGGCGGGACTACGAGCAGTACTTC
TRBV6-5,TRBJ1-1,few,NA,CASRAGCAFF,TGTGCCAGCAGGGCGGGGTGCGCTTTCTTT
TRBV4-3,TRBJ1-3,few,NA,CASSQSRGSGNTIYF,TGCGCCAGCAGCCAGTCCAGGGGATCTGGAAACACCATATATTTT
TRBV6-5,TRBJ1-2,NA,NA,CASSYSINNNYGYTF,TGTGCCAGCAGTTACTCGATAAACAATAACTATGGCTACACCTTC
TRBV28,TRBJ2-4,NA,NA,CASSLVGAENIQYF,TGTGCCAGCAGTTTGGTGGGCGCCGAAAACATTCAGTACTTC
TRBV28,TRBJ2-1,NA,NA,CASSFRGPGNEQFF,TGTGCCAGCAGTTTTAGAGGGCCGGGGAATGAGCAGTTCTTC
TRBV6-5,TRBJ2-5,NA,TRBD2,CASSRLAGGETQYF,TGTGCCAGCAGTAGACTAGCGGGAGGTGAGACCCAGTACTTC
TRBV5-5,TRBJ1-5,few,TRBD1,CASSGGQGADQPQHF,TGTGCCAGCAGCGGGGGACAGGGGGCTGATCAGCCCCAGCATTTT